This entry lists 8 T cell receptor beta chains sequenced from one sample in a study of technical replicates of blood from several donors. Libraries were prepared by immunoSEQ multiplex PCR; TCRdb keeps only in-frame clonotypes and omits some of them. Among roughly 72,000 clones listed, 96% were seen once. The sample taken for sequencing was T cells isolated from PBMCs. The receptors originated from a human donor in good health.

This chain links TRBV2 with TRBJ2-3; no definite D call. Trimming stripped 6 bases from V and 5 bases from J, with 21 bases between. This CDR3 is 16 amino acids long. Germline V lookup: CDR1 SNHLY, CDR2 FYNNEI. CDR3 protein: CASRSPLVVTGDTQYF. For the CDR3, the DNA is TGTGCCAGCAGAAGCCCCCTAGTGGTTACCGGAGATACGCAGTATTTT.

The chain employs TRBV28 and TRBJ2-1, with 10 bases aligning to TRBD2. With V trimmed by 3 bases and J by 6 bases, 11 bases remained unmatched. CDR1 and CDR2 from the germline V gene are MDHEN and SYDVKM. This CDR3 has 17 amino acids. CDR3 residues: CASSFRLTSGIINEQFF. CDR3 nucleotides: TGTGCCAGCAGTTTCCGCCTTACTAGCGGGATAATCAATGAGCAGTTCTTC.

The chain joins TRBV12-5 to TRBJ1-5; D is undetermined. Germline CDR1 is LGHNT and CDR2 is FRNRAP. This CDR3 spans 15 amino acids. V lost 1 base and J lost 2, with 9 bases in between. CDR3 sequence: CASGLAIDGNQPQHF. The DNA for the CDR3 is TGTGCTAGTGGTTTGGCTATAGATGGCAATCAGCCCCAGCATTTT.

The chain combines TRBV27 with TRBJ2-7; no definite D call. The V end was cut by 2 bases, the J end by 6 bases, with 5 bases between. This CDR3 has 11 amino acids. Looked up from germline, CDR1 is MNHEY and CDR2 is SMNVEV (reference sequence). The CDR3 sequence: CASSLRGEQYF. The CDR3 DNA reads as TGTGCCAGCAGTTTACGCGGCGAGCAGTACTTC.

V gene TRBV5-4 combines with J gene TRBJ1-2; TRBD1 might be the D (6 bases). Trimming removed 4 bases from V and 4 bases from J, with 11 bases in between. Germline CDR1 reads SGHNT; CDR2 reads YYREEE (reference sequence). The CDR3 runs 13 residues. The CDR3 bases are TGTGCCAGCAGCGCGACAGGAGGCTATGGCTACACCTTC. Translated: CASSATGGYGYTF.

The chain couples TRBV28 to TRBJ1-1, with D hard to call. Trimming took off 1 base at V and 0 bases at J, with 3 bases between the two ends. This CDR3 contains 13 residues. Per germline, CDR1 MDHEN and CDR2 SYDVKM. The CDR3 spells CASSLFVNTEAFF. CDR3 bases: TGTGCCAGCAGTTTATTCGTGAACACTGAAGCTTTCTTT.

The CDR3 loop reads CASRPSGGEFDEQFF. CDR3 bases: TGTGCCAGCAGACCAAGTGGCGGGGAGTTCGATGAGCAGTTCTTC. The rearrangement links TRBV11-2 to TRBJ2-1, with D possibly being TRBD2 (6 bases). V dropped 6 bases and J dropped 8 bases, with 20 bases sitting between them. Germline V gene data show CDR1 as SGHAT and CDR2 as FQNNGV. CDR3 length equals 15 residues.

In nucleotides, the CDR3 is TGTGCCAGCAGCCAAGTAAGGCGGGGCACAGATACGCAGTATTTT. It specifies CASSQVRRGTDTQYF. The chain carries TRBV4-2 and TRBJ2-3; tentatively, D is TRBD2 (5 bases). The CDR3 consists of 15 residues. Germline V gene sequence: CDR1 LGHNA, CDR2 YNFKEQ. Trimming took 1 base from V and 1 from J, leaving 9 bases between them.